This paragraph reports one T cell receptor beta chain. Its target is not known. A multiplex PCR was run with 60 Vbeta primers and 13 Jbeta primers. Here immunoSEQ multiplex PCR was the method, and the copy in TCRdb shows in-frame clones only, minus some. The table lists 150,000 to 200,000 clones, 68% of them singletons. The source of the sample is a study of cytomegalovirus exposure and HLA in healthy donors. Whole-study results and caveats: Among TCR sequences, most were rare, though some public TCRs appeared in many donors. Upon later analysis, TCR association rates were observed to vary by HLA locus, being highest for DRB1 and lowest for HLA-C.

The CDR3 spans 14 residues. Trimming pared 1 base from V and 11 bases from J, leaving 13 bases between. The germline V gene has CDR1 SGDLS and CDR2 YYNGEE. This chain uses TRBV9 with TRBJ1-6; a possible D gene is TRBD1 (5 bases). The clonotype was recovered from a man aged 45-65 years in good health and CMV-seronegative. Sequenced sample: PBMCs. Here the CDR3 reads CASSVQGIGTPLHF. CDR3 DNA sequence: TGTGCCAGCAGCGTACAGGGCATCGGTACACCCCTCCACTTT. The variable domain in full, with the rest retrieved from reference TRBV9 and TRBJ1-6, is DSGVTQTPKHLITATGQRVTLRCSPRSGDLSVYWYQQSLDQGLQFLIQYYNGEERAKGNILERFSAQQFPDLHSELNLSSLELGDSALYFCASSVQGIGTPLHFGNGTRLTVT.